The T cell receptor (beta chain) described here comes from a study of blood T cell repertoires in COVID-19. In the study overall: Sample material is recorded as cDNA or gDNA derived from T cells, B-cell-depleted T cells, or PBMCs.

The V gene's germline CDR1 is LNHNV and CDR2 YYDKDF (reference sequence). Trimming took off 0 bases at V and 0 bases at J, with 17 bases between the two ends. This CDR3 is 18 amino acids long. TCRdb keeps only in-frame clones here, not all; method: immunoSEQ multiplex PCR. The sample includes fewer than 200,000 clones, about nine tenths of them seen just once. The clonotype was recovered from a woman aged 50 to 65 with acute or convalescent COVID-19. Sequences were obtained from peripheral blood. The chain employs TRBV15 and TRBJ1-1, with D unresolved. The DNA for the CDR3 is TGTGCCACCAGCAGAGAGAGGGAGTGGCCCCTCCTGAACACTGAAGCTTTCTTT. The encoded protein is CATSREREWPLLNTEAFF.